This TCR beta chain comes out of a study of blood T cell repertoires in COVID-19 (dated by TCRdb to 2018 to 2021). Regarding the research as a whole: Collaborator samples came from the United States, Italy and Spain and covered acute and convalescent phases of COVID-19. The material from the prospective study consisted of cDNA or gDNA derived from T cells, B-cell-depleted T cells, or PBMCs. HLA class I and class II types, where available, came from metadata supplied by the sample provider rather than from assay-based typing. The samples were drawn from two sources: the first 160 participants of the ongoing ImmuneRACE study, and 1,200 or so subjects contributed by 6 global collaborators. The sample metadata nearly always contained a de-identified subject ID, COVID-19 status, age in years and sex. Deeply sampled blood TCRbeta repertoires from subjects exposed to, actively infected with, or recovered from COVID-19 were included in the dataset. The repertoires were released in a freely available public database meant as a resource for research on the immune response to SARS-CoV-2.

In Seattle, one collaborating source enrolled patients while the infection was active and tracked those patients longitudinally over the course of disease. Collaborating institutions collected whole blood in K2EDTA tubes following their own protocols. For TCRbeta analysis, collaborators shipped samples as frozen whole blood, isolated PBMCs, or DNA extracted from either of those sample types. TCRbeta CDR3 regions were amplified from genomic DNA using the immunoSEQ Assay, a bias-controlled multiplex PCR. In the original analysis: The number of nucleated cells in each sample was estimated from the amplification of reference gene primers within the assay. To quantify the absolute abundance of each unique TCRbeta CDR3 rearrangement, sequence reads were collapsed and filtered. For each sample, productive Simpson clonality was calculated by taking the square root of Simpson's diversity index across productive rearrangements. TCRdb took this table from immuneACCESS and kept in-frame rearrangements with V and J called. Such tables lack part of the clones; where checked against another copy, unresolved V genes explain under half of the gap, and the rest is unexplained. The DNA gave D and trimming, while V, J and clone size come from that table. The sample table holds tens of thousands of clones, of which 65% to 90% were seen once. The ten top clones hold more than 8.5% of the sample.

This clone was seen only a few times. Its target antigen remains unknown. No per-base quality is available; no much larger clone lies one base away. The investigation overall reported the following: The quantity of clinical and demographic metadata differed by source and by participant and was supplied without curation.

The CDR3 measures 18 amino acids from cysteine to phenylalanine. Of the read, only the CDR3 DNA is kept; its 54 bases are in frame from base 1. Between the V and J ends, shortened by 3 bases and 0 bases respectively, the junction contains 15 bases. CDR1 is given as SGHVS and CDR2 as FQNEAQ, both from the germline V gene. Recombination joined TRBV7-8 with TRBJ1-6; tentative D gene TRBD1, with 6 bases matching. This receptor was taken from a man aged 50 or older with COVID-19, enrolled during active disease. The sample comprised peripheral blood. CDR3 loop: CASSFEGVSSSYNSPLHF. The DNA reads TGTGCCAGCAGCTTCGAGGGGGTTTCGAGCTCCTATAATTCACCCCTCCACTTT.